The 15 T cell receptor beta chains given below trace back to one sample, sequenced in a study of T cell changes during pregnancy in multiple sclerosis. Measured with immunoSEQ multiplex PCR; TCRdb has only the in-frame clones, and not every one. The sample lists more than 25,000 clones, roughly nine tenths occurring once. The sample was CD8+ T cells from peripheral blood mononuclear cells, taken in the third trimester of pregnancy. Receptors were obtained from a female donor with multiple sclerosis, enrolled in a pregnancy study.

J is TRBJ2-5 and V is TRBV18; TRBD1 is a possible D gene (5 bases). Germline V lookup: CDR1 KGHSH, CDR2 LQKENI. CDR3 size: 14 residues. Between the trimmed V and J ends, which lost 6 bases and 5 bases, there was a span of 16 bases. CDR3: CASSQGRYKETQYF. The CDR3 DNA reads TGTGCCAGCTCCCAGGGTCGGTATAAGGAGACCCAGTACTTC.

The J gene is TRBJ2-3, the V gene TRBV6-1; tentatively, D is TRBD2 (5 bases). The CDR3 has 17 amino acids. The V end was cut by 2 bases, the J end by 2 bases, with 17 bases between. Per the germline V gene, CDR1 is MNHNS and CDR2 is SASEGT. The DNA of the CDR3 is TGTGCCAGCAGTGAATTGAGGCCCGAGCGGAACACAGATACGCAGTATTTT. Translating it yields CASSELRPERNTDTQYF.

This clone was seen a single time. The CDR3 coding sequence is TGTGCCAGCAGTATAAACCGGGACAGATCCTACGAGCAGTACTTC. It specifies CASSINRDRSYEQYF. J is TRBJ2-7 and V is TRBV6-5; 7 nucleotides match TRBD1. With V trimmed by 5 bases and J by 1 base, 8 bases remained unmatched. This CDR3 region has 15 residues. Germline V gene sequence: CDR1 MNHEY, CDR2 SVGAGI.

This clone was seen only a few times. The chain recombines TRBV28 with TRBJ2-2; D possibly corresponds to TRBD2 (7 bases). The CDR3 is 15 amino acids. The V and J ends lost 3 bases and 4 bases respectively, with 12 bases between them. Germline V gene data show CDR1 as MDHEN and CDR2 as SYDVKM. CDR3 loop: CASSFGGLGTGELFF. DNA of the CDR3: TGTGCCAGCAGTTTCGGGGGGCTGGGCACCGGGGAGCTGTTTTTT. The full variable domain, its missing parts supplied by reference TRBV28 and TRBJ2-2, is DVKVTQSSRYLVKRTGEKVFLECVQDMDHENMFWYRQDPGLGLRLIYFSYDVKMKEKGDIPEGYSVSREKKERFSLILESASTNQTSMYLCASSFGGLGTGELFFGEGSRLTVL.

This clone was seen just once. The chain joins TRBV28 to TRBJ1-2; no clear D. Trimming removed 6 bases at V and 4 bases at J, with 15 bases between. Germline lookup yields CDR1 MDHEN and CDR2 SYDVKM. CDR3 length equals 14 residues. The CDR3 DNA follows: TGTGCCAGCAGCCTTACGAGGGCGAGCTATGGCTACACCTTC. As protein: CASSLTRASYGYTF.

The chain uses TRBV5-6 and TRBJ2-4; 7 bases fit TRBD2. The CDR3 is 16 amino acids. The V segment lost 4 bases and the J segment 4 bases; nucleotides outside the gene matches: 11. Germline values: CDR1 SGHDT, CDR2 YYEEEE. CDR3 nucleotide sequence: TGTGCCAGCAGCCCTGGGGGGGGTCGGTGGAAAAACATTCAGTACTTC. As protein: CASSPGGGRWKNIQYF.

V usage is TRBV5-6 and J usage is TRBJ1-1; D is unresolved. Trimming cost V 1 base and J 4 bases, with 11 bases left between them. Germline CDR1 SGHDT, CDR2 YYEEEE. The CDR3 runs to 14 residues. CDR3 sequence: CASSLSAGITEAFF. The CDR3 bases are TGTGCCAGCAGCTTGTCGGCGGGGATCACTGAAGCTTTCTTT.

The J gene is TRBJ2-5, the V gene TRBV2, with TRBD1 as a possible D gene (6 bases). The V gene lost 0 bases and the J gene lost 5 bases, with 10 bases spanning the gap. This CDR3 spans 14 amino acids. The germline CDR1 and CDR2 sequences are SNHLY and FYNNEI. CDR3 protein: CASSEAPGAETQYF. The CDR3 DNA sequence: TGTGCCAGCAGTGAAGCCCCAGGGGCGGAGACCCAGTACTTC.

J is TRBJ2-1 and V is TRBV5-1, with a tentative D call TRBD2 (6 bases). The germline V gene has CDR1 SGHRS and CDR2 YFSETQ. The CDR3 has 14 residues. Trimming removed 6 bases from V and 9 bases from J, with 19 bases in between. CDR3 DNA sequence: TGCGCCAGCACCCTTGGAGGAGGGAGCGGTGAGCAGTTCTTC. Its protein is CASTLGGGSGEQFF.

The rearrangement joins TRBV7-9 to TRBJ2-7; no clear D. The V end was cut by 1 base, the J end by 7 bases, with 8 bases between. Germline V CDR1 and CDR2: SEHNR, FQNEAQ (reference sequence). The CDR3 covers 12 residues. The CDR3 region is CASSLGAFEQYF. CDR3 bases: TGTGCCAGCAGCTTAGGGGCCTTTGAGCAGTACTTC.

CDR3 in DNA: TGCGCCAGCAGCTGGGGGGACATTCAGTACTTC. Its protein is CASSWGDIQYF. This chain links TRBV4-1 with TRBJ2-4; weak D call: TRBD2 (6 bases). CDR1 and CDR2 from the germline V gene are MGHRA and YSYEKL. Trimming took 5 bases from V and 8 from J, leaving 7 bases between them. This CDR3 is 11 amino acids long.

The J gene is TRBJ2-7, the V gene TRBV27; the match to TRBD2 covers 9 bases. V shed 4 bases, J shed 5 bases, and the junction held 12 bases outside the gene matches. This CDR3 region has 16 residues. Per the germline V gene, CDR1 is MNHEY and CDR2 is SMNVEV (reference sequence). The CDR3 DNA is TGTGCCAGCAGTTCTCCCCGGGTAGCGGGAGTGAACGAGCAGTACTTC. Translating gives CASSSPRVAGVNEQYF.

This clone occurred a few times. The chain links TRBV7-9 to TRBJ2-7, with TRBD1 matching over 8 bases. CDR3 length equals 14 residues. The germline V gene has CDR1 SEHNR and CDR2 FQNEAQ (reference sequence). V shed 4 bases, J shed 0 bases, and the junction held 2 bases outside the gene matches. The CDR3: CASSSGTGSYEQYF. As DNA, the CDR3 is TGTGCCAGCAGCTCCGGGACAGGCTCCTACGAGCAGTACTTC.

The rearrangement links TRBV6-1 to TRBJ2-7, with D possibly being TRBD2 (5 bases). V lost 2 bases and J 0 bases, leaving 11 bases between the germline ends. CDR1 and CDR2 from the germline V gene are MNHNS and SASEGT. CDR3 size: 15 residues. For the CDR3, the DNA is TGTGCCAGCAGTGAAAAACCTAGCAGCTCCTACGAGCAGTACTTC. Translation gives CASSEKPSSSYEQYF.

The chain couples TRBV27 to TRBJ1-2; perhaps TRBD1 as D (6 bases). This CDR3 has 14 residues. Trimming shortened V by 5 bases and J by 2 bases, and 12 bases separated the two germline ends. Germline assignment: CDR1 MNHEY and CDR2 SMNVEV (reference sequence). CDR3 sequence: CASSDSGGNYGYTF. As DNA, the CDR3 is TGTGCCAGCAGTGACTCGGGGGGCAACTATGGCTACACCTTC.